A single sample is the source of the 15 T cell receptor beta chains below, sequenced in a study of cytomegalovirus exposure and HLA in healthy donors. Method: immunoSEQ multiplex PCR; TCRdb's copy keeps in-frame clones and lacks some. The data show some 150,000 clones, more than 75% seen once. Specimen: PBMCs. The origin of the receptors is a man between 18 and 35 years old in good health and CMV-seronegative.

The rearrangement joins TRBV6-5 to TRBJ2-2; D is possibly TRBD2 (5 bases). This CDR3 is 15 amino acids long. The V end lost 0 bases, the J end lost 1 base, and 6 bases lay between the germline ends. CDR1 is MNHEY, CDR2 SVGAGI, per germline. DNA for the CDR3: TGTGCCAGCAGTTACTCGAGGGTGAACACCGGGGAGCTGTTTTTT. Translated: CASSYSRVNTGELFF.

This clone is a singleton in its sample. This chain uses TRBV9 with TRBJ2-3; D is unresolved. This CDR3 has 16 amino acids. Trimming removed 0 bases at V and 5 bases at J, with 16 bases between. Per the germline V gene, CDR1 is SGDLS and CDR2 is YYNGEE. CDR3 sequence reads: CASSVVGNSRGDTQYF. As DNA, the CDR3 is TGTGCCAGCAGCGTAGTAGGCAACTCACGAGGAGATACGCAGTATTTT.

This sequence joins TRBV11-2 and TRBJ2-7; TRBD2 might be the D (6 bases). CDR3 length: 14 amino acids. Germline-derived CDR1 and CDR2 are SGHAT and FQNNGV. V lost 1 base, J lost 3 bases, and 10 bases lay in between. CDR3 amino acids: CASSLGTINYEQYF. As DNA, the CDR3 is TGTGCCAGCAGCTTAGGGACTATAAACTACGAGCAGTACTTC.

This chain uses TRBV5-5 with TRBJ2-7; D ambiguous. V was cut by 0 bases and J by 0 bases, with 13 bases left in between. The CDR3 loop spans 16 amino acids. CDR1 is SGHKS, CDR2 YYEKEE, per germline (reference sequence). This CDR3 is CASSLVAGSSSYEQYF. The CDR3, as DNA: TGTGCCAGCAGCTTGGTGGCAGGCTCGTCCTCCTACGAGCAGTACTTC.

This rearrangement joins TRBV25-1 to TRBJ2-2, with 8 nucleotides matching TRBD1. This CDR3 contains 12 residues. CDR1 is MGHDK and CDR2 is SYGVNS in the germline V gene. V was pared by 8 bases and J by 5 bases, with 1 base of the junction left unmatched. The CDR3 DNA sequence: TGTGCCAGCCACAGGGGGACCGGGGAGCTGTTTTTT. It encodes CASHRGTGELFF.

The chain recombines TRBV28 with TRBJ2-7, with 7 bases aligning to TRBD1. This CDR3 spans 16 amino acids. CDR1 and CDR2 (germline): MDHEN, SYDVKM. V lost 6 bases and J lost 4; bases outside the gene matches: 15. The CDR3 DNA is TGTGCCAGCAGCCAAGGGGGCAGGGGGAAGGTTTACGAGCAGTACGTC. As protein: CASSQGGRGKVYEQYV.

This chain links TRBV5-1 with TRBJ2-1, with 7 positions matching TRBD2. Per the germline V gene, CDR1 is SGHRS and CDR2 is YFSETQ. This CDR3 contains 15 residues. V shed 6 bases, J shed 2 bases, and the junction held 8 bases outside the gene matches. DNA of the CDR3: TGCGCCAGCACCCCAAGCGGGATAACCTACAATGAGCAGTTCTTC. Translation gives CASTPSGITYNEQFF.

The genes are TRBV11-2 and TRBJ1-6, with a tentative D call TRBD1 (6 bases). CDR1 and CDR2 from the germline V gene are SGHAT and FQNNGV. This CDR3 spans 15 amino acids. V lost 5 bases to trimming and J lost 2 bases, with 10 bases between them. CDR3 bases: TGTGCCAGCAGCACGGGACAAACCTATAATTCACCCCTCCACTTT. Amino acid sequence: CASSTGQTYNSPLHF.

The CDR3 reads CASSSSGVLYGYTF. The CDR3 nucleotides are TGTGCCAGCAGCTCCTCCGGGGTCCTATATGGCTACACCTTC. The rearrangement links TRBV7-2 to TRBJ1-2; unclear D gene. The V and J ends lost 4 bases and 5 bases respectively, with 14 bases between them. Germline-derived CDR1 and CDR2 are SGHTA and FQGNSA. The CDR3 length is 14 residues.

The chain uses TRBV6-6 and TRBJ2-7; tentative D call: TRBD1 (6 bases). Germline CDR1 reads MNHNY; CDR2 reads SVGAGI (reference sequence). V lost 6 bases, J lost 3 bases, and 18 bases lay in between. The CDR3 extends over 15 amino acids. This chain's CDR3 is CASRSDSLGFYEQYV. For the CDR3, the DNA is TGTGCCAGCAGGTCGGACAGCTTAGGGTTCTACGAGCAGTACGTC.

The chain employs TRBV10-1 and TRBJ2-1, with 9 bases aligning to TRBD2. The germline V gene encodes CDR1 WNHNN and CDR2 SYGVQD (reference sequence). Trimming at V came to 3 bases and at J to 10 bases, leaving 16 bases not matched to a gene. CDR3 length equals 17 residues. The DNA for the CDR3 is TGCGCCAGCAGTGATAACCTAGCGGGGAGGGTCTACGGAGAGCAGTTCTTC. Its protein is CASSDNLAGRVYGEQFF.

This clone was picked up a small number of times. This chain joins TRBV6-1 and TRBJ2-5; tentative D call: TRBD1 (6 bases). Trimming left V 9 bases short and J 2 bases short, with 19 bases between. Germline V gene lookup returns CDR1 MNHNS and CDR2 SASEGT. This CDR3 is built from 15 residues. The DNA of the CDR3 is TGTGCCAGTCGAAAGACAGGATATTCACAAGAGACCCAGTACTTC. Protein sequence: CASRKTGYSQETQYF.

The V and J genes are TRBV28 and TRBJ2-1, with D possibly being TRBD1 (6 bases). Germline V gene data show CDR1 as MDHEN and CDR2 as SYDVKM. The CDR3 is made up of 15 amino acids. Between the trimmed V and J ends, which lost 10 bases and 4 bases, there was a span of 20 bases. Here the CDR3 DNA reads TGTGCCACCCTAAGAATGGGGGCGAGGTACAATGAGCAGTTCTTC. It is translated as CATLRMGARYNEQFF. Full variable domain (remainder filled in from reference TRBV28 and TRBJ2-1): DVKVTQSSRYLVKRTGEKVFLECVQDMDHENMFWYRQDPGLGLRLIYFSYDVKMKEKGDIPEGYSVSREKKERFSLILESASTNQTSMYLCATLRMGARYNEQFFGPGTRLTVL.

CDR3 protein: CASSLAREAYGYTF. CDR3 nucleotide sequence: TGTGCCAGCAGCTTGGCCAGGGAAGCGTATGGCTACACCTTC. This sequence joins TRBV5-4 and TRBJ1-2; tentative D call: TRBD1 (5 bases). CDR3 length: 14 amino acids. Between the trimmed V and J ends, which lost 0 bases and 5 bases, there was a span of 11 bases. Germline V gene lookup returns CDR1 SGHNT and CDR2 YYREEE (reference sequence). The full variable domain, completed using reference TRBV5-4 and TRBJ1-2, is ETGVTQSPTHLIKTRGQQVTLRCSSQSGHNTVSWYQQALGQGPQFIFQYYREEENGRGNFPPRFSGLQFPNYSSELNVNALELDDSALYLCASSLAREAYGYTFGSGTRLTVV.

The rearrangement links TRBV2 to TRBJ2-5; D remains unclear. This CDR3 spans 11 amino acids. Trimming took off 3 bases at V and 4 bases at J, with 3 bases between the two ends. Germline V gene lookup returns CDR1 SNHLY and CDR2 FYNNEI. Written as DNA, the CDR3 is TGTGCCAGCAGTGACGGAGAGACCCAGTACTTC. Its protein is CASSDGETQYF. Full variable domain (outside the CDR3, taken from reference TRBV2 and TRBJ2-5): EPEVTQTPSHQVTQMGQEVILRCVPISNHLYFYWYRQILGQKVEFLVSFYNNEISEKSEIFDDQFSVERPDGSNFTLKIRSTKLEDSAMYFCASSDGETQYFGPGTRLLVL.